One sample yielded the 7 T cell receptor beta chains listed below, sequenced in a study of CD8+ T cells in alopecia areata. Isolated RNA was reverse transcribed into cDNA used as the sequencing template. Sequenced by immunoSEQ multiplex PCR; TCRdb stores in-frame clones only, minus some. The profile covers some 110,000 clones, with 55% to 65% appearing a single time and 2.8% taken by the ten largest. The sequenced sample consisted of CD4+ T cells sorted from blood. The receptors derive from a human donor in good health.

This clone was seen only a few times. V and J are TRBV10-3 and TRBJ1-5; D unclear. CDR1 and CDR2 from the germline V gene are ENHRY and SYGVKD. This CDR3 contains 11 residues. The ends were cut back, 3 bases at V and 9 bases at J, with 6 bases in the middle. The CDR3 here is CAISDEGPQHF. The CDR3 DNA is TGTGCCATCAGTGATGAGGGGCCCCAGCATTTT.

CDR3 loop: CASRTPRDGHTTQYF. The CDR3 nucleotides are TGTGCCAGCAGAACTCCAAGGGACGGTCATACGACCCAGTACTTC. The chain couples TRBV27 to TRBJ2-5; perhaps D is TRBD1 or TRBD2 (5 bases each). CDR1 and CDR2 from the germline V gene are MNHEY and SMNVEV (reference sequence). The CDR3 is made up of 15 amino acids. V shed 6 bases and J shed 7 bases, with 21 bases lying between them.

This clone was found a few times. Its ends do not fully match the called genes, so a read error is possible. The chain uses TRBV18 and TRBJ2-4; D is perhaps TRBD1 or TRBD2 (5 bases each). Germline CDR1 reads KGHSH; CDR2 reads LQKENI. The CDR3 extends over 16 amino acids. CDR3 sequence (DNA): TGTGCCAGCTCCCCACCCAACGAGGGGGCCAAAAACATTCAGTACTTC. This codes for CASSPPNEGAKNIQYF.

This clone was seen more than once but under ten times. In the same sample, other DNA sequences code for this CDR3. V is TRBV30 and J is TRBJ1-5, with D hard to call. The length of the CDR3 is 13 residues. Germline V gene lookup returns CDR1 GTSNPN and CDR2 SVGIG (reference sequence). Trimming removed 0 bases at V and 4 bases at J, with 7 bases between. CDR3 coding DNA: TGTGCCTGGAGTGTTGGAGGAAATCAGCCCCAGCATTTT. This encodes CAWSVGGNQPQHF.

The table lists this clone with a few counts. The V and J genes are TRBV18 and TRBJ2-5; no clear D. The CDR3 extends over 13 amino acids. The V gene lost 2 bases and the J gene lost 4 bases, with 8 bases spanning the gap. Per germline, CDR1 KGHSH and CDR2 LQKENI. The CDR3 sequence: CASSPTLGETQYF. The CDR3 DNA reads TGTGCCAGCTCACCAACTCTCGGAGAGACCCAGTACTTC.

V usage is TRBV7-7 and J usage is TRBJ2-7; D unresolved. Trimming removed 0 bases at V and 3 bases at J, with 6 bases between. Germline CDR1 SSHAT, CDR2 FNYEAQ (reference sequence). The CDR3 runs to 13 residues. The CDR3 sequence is CASSLAESYEQYF. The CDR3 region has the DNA TGTGCCAGCAGCTTAGCTGAGAGCTACGAGCAGTACTTC.

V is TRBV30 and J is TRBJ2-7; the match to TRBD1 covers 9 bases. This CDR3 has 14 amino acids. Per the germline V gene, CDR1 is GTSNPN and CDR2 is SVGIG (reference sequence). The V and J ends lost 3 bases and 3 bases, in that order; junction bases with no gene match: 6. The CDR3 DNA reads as TGTGCCTGGAGGGACAGGGGAAAGGGCTACGAGCAGTACTTC. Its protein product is CAWRDRGKGYEQYF.